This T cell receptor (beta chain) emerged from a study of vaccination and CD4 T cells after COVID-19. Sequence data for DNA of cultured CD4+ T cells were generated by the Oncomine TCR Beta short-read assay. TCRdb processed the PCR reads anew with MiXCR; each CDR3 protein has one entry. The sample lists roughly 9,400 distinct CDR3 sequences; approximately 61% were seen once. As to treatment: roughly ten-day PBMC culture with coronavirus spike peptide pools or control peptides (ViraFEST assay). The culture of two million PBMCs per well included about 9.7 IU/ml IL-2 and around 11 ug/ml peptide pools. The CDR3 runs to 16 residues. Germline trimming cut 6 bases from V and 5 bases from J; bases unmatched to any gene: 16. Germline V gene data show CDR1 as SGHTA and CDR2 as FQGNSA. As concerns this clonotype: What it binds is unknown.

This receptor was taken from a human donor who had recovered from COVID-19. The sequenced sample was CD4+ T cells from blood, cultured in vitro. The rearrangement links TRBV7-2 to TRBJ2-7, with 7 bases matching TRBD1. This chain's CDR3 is CASRLGGDRSKNEQYF. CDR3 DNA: TGTGCCAGCAGGCTAGGTGGGGACAGATCAAAAAACGAGCAGTACTTC.